The sequence of this TCR beta chain was determined in a study of T cells in localized non-small cell lung cancer. V dropped 5 bases and J dropped 2; count of bases not matched to a gene: 6. Germline loops: CDR1 SNHLY, CDR2 FYNNEI. The CDR3 sequence is 15 residues long. Generated by immunoSEQ multiplex PCR, the TCRdb table keeps only in-frame clones and is missing some. The sample shows 75,000 to 90,000 clones, around four fifths of them seen only once. The chain is built from TRBV2 and TRBJ2-1, with 7 bases that match TRBD2. The sample here was peripheral blood, taken before any cancer treatment. The source of this sequence is a man aged 40 to 69 with stage I lung adenocarcinoma. CDR3 protein: CASSNQRGTYNEQFF. In DNA form, the CDR3 reads TGTGCCAGCAGTAATCAGCGGGGAACCTACAATGAGCAGTTCTTC.